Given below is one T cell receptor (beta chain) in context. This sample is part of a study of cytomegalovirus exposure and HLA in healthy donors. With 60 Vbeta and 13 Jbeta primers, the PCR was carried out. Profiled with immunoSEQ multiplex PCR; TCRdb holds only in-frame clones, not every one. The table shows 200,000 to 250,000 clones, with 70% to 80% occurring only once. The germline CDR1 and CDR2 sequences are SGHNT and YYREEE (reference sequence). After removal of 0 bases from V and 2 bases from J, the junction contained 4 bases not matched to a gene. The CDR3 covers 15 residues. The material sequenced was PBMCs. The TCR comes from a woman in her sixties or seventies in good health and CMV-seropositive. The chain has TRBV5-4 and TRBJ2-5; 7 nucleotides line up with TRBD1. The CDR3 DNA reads TGTGCCAGCAGCTTGGCCCAGGGGGTACAAGAGACCCAGTACTTC. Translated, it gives CASSLAQGVQETQYF. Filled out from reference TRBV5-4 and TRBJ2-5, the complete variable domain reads ETGVTQSPTHLIKTRGQQVTLRCSSQSGHNTVSWYQQALGQGPQFIFQYYREEENGRGNFPPRFSGLQFPNYSSELNVNALELDDSALYLCASSLAQGVQETQYFGPGTRLLVL.